These 5 T cell receptor beta chains originate from one sample sequenced in a study of relationships among human T cell subsets (dated by TCRdb to the early 2010s). Receptor libraries were prepared by multiplex PCR. Sequenced on a 454 GS FLX. Semiquantitative ARM-PCR was used to amplify the TCR alpha and beta CDR3 regions from mRNA. ARM-PCR used tagged nested gene-specific primers, after which communal superprimers carried out exponential amplification. The raw public data were reprocessed by TCRdb itself: fastp quality trimming at Q25, MiXCR clonotype calling, in-frame beta chains only. Duplicate CDR3 protein sequences are folded into a single record with the most common DNA and genes. Within this sample are fewer than 18,000 distinct CDR3 sequences, with about 60% of them counted one time only. The ten largest clones represent 35% of the sample. The sample consisted of total T cells sorted from blood. What this sample's cell subset or site label stands for: CD3+ T cells in general. The receptors come from a man between 40 and 49 years old in good health.

The J gene is TRBJ2-7, the V gene TRBV29-1; D gene unclear. Germline V gene sequence: CDR1 SQVTM, CDR2 ANQGSEA. The CDR3 runs 12 residues. V lost 4 bases and J lost 1, with 8 bases in between. Written as DNA, the CDR3 is TGCAGCGTTGCGTACGGGTCCTACGAGCAGTACTTC. It specifies CSVAYGSYEQYF.

The rearrangement joins TRBV6-6 to TRBJ1-1, with D tentatively TRBD1 (5 bases). Between the trimmed V and J ends, which lost 11 bases and 5 bases, there was a span of 18 bases. This CDR3 has 13 amino acids. Germline CDR1 MNHNY, CDR2 SVGAGI (reference sequence). CDR3 loop: CASLEGEWTEAFF. CDR3 sequence (DNA): TGTGCCTCTTTGGAAGGGGAATGGACTGAAGCTTTCTTT.

This clonotype was seen only a few times. The chain uses TRBV13 and TRBJ2-7, with D possibly being TRBD1 (6 bases). The V gene's germline CDR1 is PRHDT and CDR2 FYEKMQ (reference sequence). This CDR3 has 14 residues. Trimming stripped 0 bases from V and 3 bases from J, with 9 bases between. This chain's CDR3 is CASSLGQGDYEQYF. As DNA, the CDR3 is TGTGCCAGCAGCTTAGGACAGGGTGACTACGAGCAGTACTTC.

V and J are TRBV27 and TRBJ1-1; D possibly corresponds to TRBD1 (5 bases). Germline loops: CDR1 MNHEY, CDR2 SMNVEV (reference sequence). V shed 5 bases and J shed 11 bases, with 21 bases lying between them. This CDR3 has 14 amino acids. Here the CDR3 reads CASSHGMGTPAAFF. The CDR3, as DNA: TGTGCCAGCAGTCACGGAATGGGGACCCCGGCGGCTTTCTTT.

This clonotype was counted a few times. The V and J genes are TRBV11-2 and TRBJ1-1, with D perhaps TRBD1 (5 bases). This CDR3 is built from 14 residues. Germline loops: CDR1 SGHAT, CDR2 FQNNGV. V was shortened by 5 bases and J by 4 bases, with 14 bases between the two germline ends. Here the CDR3 reads CASSPSGGSTEAFF. DNA of the CDR3: TGTGCCAGCAGCCCCTCCGGGGGGAGCACTGAAGCTTTCTTT.